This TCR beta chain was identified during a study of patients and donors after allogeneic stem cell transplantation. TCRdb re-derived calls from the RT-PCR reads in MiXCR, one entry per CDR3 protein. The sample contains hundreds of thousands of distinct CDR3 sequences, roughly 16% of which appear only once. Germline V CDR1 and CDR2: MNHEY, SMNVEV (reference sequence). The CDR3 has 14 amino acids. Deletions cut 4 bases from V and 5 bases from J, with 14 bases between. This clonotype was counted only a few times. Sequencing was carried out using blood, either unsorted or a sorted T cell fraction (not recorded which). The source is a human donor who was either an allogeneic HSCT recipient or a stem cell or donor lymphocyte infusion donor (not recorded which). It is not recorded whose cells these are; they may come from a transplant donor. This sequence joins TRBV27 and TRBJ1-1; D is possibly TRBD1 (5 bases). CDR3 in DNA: TGTGCCAGCAGTTCCGGGGGGGGTACGACTGAAGCTTTCTTT. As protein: CASSSGGGTTEAFF.